This T cell receptor (beta chain) was documented in a study of vaccination effects on CD4 cells after COVID-19. The count of this clone is one. Antigen unknown. In the ViraFEST assay, antigen-specific CD4+ clonotypes were identified by expansion after peptide-pool stimulation. Scientists isolated CD4+ T cells after a roughly ten-day culture period ended. Two doses of either BNT162b2 or mRNA-1273 were given to each participant. Profiling relied on immunoSEQ multiplex PCR, and the TCRdb table lists in-frame clones only, not all of them. The sample includes approximately 70,000 clones, roughly four fifths of them seen just once. The receptor was derived from a human donor who received a COVID-19 vaccine. The sequences come from CD4+ T cells from PBMCs cultured with HCoV-229E spike peptides, collected after COVID-19 vaccination.

The CDR3, as DNA: TGTGCCTGGAGACCGAGGGACAGGGGTTCCTACAATGAGCAGTTCTTC. This encodes CAWRPRDRGSYNEQFF. The genes are TRBV30 and TRBJ2-1, with 10 bases matching TRBD1. This CDR3 has 16 residues. Germline V gene data show CDR1 as GTSNPN and CDR2 as SVGIG (reference sequence). The J segment lost 1 base and the V segment lost 3 bases, leaving 6 bases of the junction unmatched.